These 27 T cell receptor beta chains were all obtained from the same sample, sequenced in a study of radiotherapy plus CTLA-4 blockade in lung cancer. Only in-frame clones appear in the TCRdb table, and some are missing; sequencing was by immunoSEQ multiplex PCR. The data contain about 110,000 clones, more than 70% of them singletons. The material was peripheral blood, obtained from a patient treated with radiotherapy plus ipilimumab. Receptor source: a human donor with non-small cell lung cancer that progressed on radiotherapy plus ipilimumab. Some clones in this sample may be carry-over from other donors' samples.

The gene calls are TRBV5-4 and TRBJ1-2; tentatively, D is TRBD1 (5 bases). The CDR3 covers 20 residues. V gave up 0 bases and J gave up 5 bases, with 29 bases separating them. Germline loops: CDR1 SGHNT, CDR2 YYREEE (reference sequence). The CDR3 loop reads CASSLARISSGQGARYGYTF. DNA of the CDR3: TGTGCCAGCAGCTTGGCCCGCATCAGCTCCGGACAAGGGGCCCGGTATGGCTACACCTTC.

This CDR3 is CASSPSGQGHNSPLHF. CDR3 sequence (DNA): TGCGCCAGCAGCCCCTCGGGACAGGGGCATAATTCACCCCTCCACTTT. The chain joins TRBV4-1 to TRBJ1-6; 10 bases are shared with TRBD1. The CDR3 loop spans 16 amino acids. CDR1 MGHRA and CDR2 YSYEKL come from the germline V gene. V gave up 4 bases and J gave up 5 bases; unmatched junction bases: 5.

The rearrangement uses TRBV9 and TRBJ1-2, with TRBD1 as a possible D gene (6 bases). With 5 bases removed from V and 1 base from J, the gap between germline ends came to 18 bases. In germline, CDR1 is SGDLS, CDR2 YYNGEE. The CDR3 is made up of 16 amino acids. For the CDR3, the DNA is TGTGCCAGCAGTTCCAAAGGGGGGGCCCTTAACTATGGCTACACCTTC. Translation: CASSSKGGALNYGYTF. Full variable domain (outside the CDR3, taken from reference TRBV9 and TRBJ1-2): DSGVTQTPKHLITATGQRVTLRCSPRSGDLSVYWYQQSLDQGLQFLIQYYNGEERAKGNILERFSAQQFPDLHSELNLSSLELGDSALYFCASSSKGGALNYGYTFGSGTRLTVV.

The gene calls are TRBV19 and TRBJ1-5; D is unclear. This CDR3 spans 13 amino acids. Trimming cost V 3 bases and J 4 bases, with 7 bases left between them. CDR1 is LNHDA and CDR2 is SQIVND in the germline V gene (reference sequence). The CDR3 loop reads CASSISGNQPQHF. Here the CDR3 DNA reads TGTGCCAGTAGTATTTCGGGGAATCAGCCCCAGCATTTT.

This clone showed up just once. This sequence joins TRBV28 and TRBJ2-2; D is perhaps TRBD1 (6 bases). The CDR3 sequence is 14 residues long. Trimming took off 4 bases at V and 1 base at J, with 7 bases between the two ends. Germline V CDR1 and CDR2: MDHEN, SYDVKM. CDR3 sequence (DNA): TGTGCCAGCAGTTCGGGACAGAACACCGGGGAGCTGTTTTTT. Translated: CASSSGQNTGELFF.

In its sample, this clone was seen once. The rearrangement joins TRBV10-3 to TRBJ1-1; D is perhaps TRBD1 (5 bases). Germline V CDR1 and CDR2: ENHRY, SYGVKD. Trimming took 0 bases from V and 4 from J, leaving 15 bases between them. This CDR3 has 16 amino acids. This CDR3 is CAISESIFGGVTEAFF. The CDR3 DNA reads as TGTGCCATCAGTGAGTCGATATTCGGGGGTGTCACTGAAGCTTTCTTT.

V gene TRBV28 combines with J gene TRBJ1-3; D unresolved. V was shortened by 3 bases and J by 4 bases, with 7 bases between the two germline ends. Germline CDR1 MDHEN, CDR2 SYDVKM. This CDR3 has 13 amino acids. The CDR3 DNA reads TGTGCCAGCAGTTTTGGGTTCGGAAACACCATATATTTT. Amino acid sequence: CASSFGFGNTIYF. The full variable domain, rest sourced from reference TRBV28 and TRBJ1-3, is DVKVTQSSRYLVKRTGEKVFLECVQDMDHENMFWYRQDPGLGLRLIYFSYDVKMKEKGDIPEGYSVSREKKERFSLILESASTNQTSMYLCASSFGFGNTIYFGEGSWLTVV.

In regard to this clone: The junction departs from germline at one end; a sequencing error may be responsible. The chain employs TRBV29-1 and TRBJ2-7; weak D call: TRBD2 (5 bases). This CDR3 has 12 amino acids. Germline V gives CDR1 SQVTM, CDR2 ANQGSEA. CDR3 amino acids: CSVKDGTYEQYF. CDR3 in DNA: TGCAGCGTTAAAGACGGGACCTACGAGCAGTACTTC.

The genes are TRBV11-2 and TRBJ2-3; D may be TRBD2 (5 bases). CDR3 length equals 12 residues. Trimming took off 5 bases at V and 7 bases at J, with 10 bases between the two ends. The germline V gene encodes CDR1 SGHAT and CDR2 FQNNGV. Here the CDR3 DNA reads TGTGCCAGCAGCCCGACTACGTATACGCAGTATTTT. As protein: CASSPTTYTQYF.

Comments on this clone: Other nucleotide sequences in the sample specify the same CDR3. The CDR3 loop is CSVEDRGGGPKNIQYF. As DNA, the CDR3 is TGCAGCGTTGAAGATCGAGGTGGGGGGCCCAAAAACATTCAGTACTTC. This sequence joins TRBV29-1 and TRBJ2-4; tentatively, D is TRBD1 or TRBD2 (6 bases each). Trimming cost V 0 bases and J 2 bases, with 14 bases left between them. Germline CDR1 is SQVTM and CDR2 is ANQGSEA. CDR3 length: 16 residues.

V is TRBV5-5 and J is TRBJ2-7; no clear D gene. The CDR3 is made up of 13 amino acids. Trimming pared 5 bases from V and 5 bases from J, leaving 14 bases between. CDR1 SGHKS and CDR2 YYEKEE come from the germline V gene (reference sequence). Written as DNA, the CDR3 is TGTGCCAGCAGGCTTATCGGTGCGGACGAGCAGTACTTC. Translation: CASRLIGADEQYF. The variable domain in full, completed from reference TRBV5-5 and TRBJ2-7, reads DAGVTQSPTHLIKTRGQQVTLRCSPISGHKSVSWYQQVLGQGPQFIFQYYEKEERGRGNFPDRFSARQFPNYSSELNVNALLLGDSALYLCASRLIGADEQYFGPGTRLTVT.

The CDR3 here is CASSLDVYISYEQYF. The CDR3 DNA reads TGCGCCAGCAGCTTGGATGTTTACATCTCCTACGAGCAGTACTTC. The rearrangement uses TRBV5-1 and TRBJ2-7; D is uncertain. CDR1 and CDR2 from the germline V gene are SGHRS and YFSETQ. CDR3 length: 15 residues. Deletions cut 0 bases from V and 0 bases from J, with 10 bases between.

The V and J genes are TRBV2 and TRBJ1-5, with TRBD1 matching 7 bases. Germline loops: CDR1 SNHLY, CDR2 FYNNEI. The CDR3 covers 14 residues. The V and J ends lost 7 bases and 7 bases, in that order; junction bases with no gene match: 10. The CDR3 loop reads CASKGGSPTQPQHF. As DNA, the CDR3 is TGTGCCAGCAAAGGGGGCTCTCCTACGCAGCCCCAGCATTTT.

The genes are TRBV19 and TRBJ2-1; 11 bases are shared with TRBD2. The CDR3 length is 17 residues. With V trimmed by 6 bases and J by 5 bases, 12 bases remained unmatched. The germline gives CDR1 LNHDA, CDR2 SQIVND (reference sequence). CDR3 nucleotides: TGTGCCAGTAGGCCCCGCGCGGGGACTAGCGGACACAATGAGCAGTTCTTC. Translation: CASRPRAGTSGHNEQFF.

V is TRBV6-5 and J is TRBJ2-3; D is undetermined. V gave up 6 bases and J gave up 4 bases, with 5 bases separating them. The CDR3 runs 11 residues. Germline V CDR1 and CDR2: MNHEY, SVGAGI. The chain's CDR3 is CASRDPDTQYF. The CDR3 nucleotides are TGTGCCAGCAGGGATCCAGATACGCAGTATTTT.

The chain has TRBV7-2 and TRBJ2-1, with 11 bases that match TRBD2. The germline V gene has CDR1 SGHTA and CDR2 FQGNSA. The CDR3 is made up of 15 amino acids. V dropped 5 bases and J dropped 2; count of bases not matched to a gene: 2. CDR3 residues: CASSPSGGPYNEQFF. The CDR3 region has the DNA TGTGCCAGCAGCCCTAGCGGGGGGCCCTACAATGAGCAGTTCTTC.

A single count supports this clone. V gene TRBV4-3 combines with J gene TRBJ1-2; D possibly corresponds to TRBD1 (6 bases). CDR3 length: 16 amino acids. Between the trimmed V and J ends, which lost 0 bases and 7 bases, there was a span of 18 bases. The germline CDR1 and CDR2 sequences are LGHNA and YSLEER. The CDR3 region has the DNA TGCGCCAGCAGCCAAGATTCCGGGGGGCCAACTCTTGGCTACACCTTC. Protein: CASSQDSGGPTLGYTF.

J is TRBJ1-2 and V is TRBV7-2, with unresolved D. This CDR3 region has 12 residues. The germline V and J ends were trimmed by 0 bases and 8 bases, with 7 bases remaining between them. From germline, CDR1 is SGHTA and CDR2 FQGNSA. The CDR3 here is CASSLAQWGYTF. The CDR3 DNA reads TGTGCCAGCAGCTTAGCGCAGTGGGGCTACACCTTC.

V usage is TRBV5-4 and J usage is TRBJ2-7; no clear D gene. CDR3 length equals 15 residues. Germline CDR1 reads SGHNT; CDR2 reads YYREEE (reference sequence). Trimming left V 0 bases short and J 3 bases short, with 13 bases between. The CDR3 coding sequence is TGTGCCAGCAGCTTGGTCTTGGGTCAAGGCTACGAGCAGTACTTC. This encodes CASSLVLGQGYEQYF.

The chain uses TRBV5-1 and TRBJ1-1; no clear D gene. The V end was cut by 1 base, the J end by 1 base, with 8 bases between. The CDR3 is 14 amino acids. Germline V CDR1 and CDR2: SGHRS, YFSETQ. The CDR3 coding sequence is TGCGCCAGCAGCTTGCGTCAGGAGAACACTGAAGCTTTCTTT. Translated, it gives CASSLRQENTEAFF.

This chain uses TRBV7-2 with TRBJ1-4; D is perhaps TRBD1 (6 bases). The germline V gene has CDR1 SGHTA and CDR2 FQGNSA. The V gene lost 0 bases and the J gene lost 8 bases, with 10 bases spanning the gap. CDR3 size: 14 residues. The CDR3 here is CASSLAGAGEKLFF. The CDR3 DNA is TGTGCCAGCAGCTTAGCGGGGGCGGGGGAAAAACTGTTTTTT.

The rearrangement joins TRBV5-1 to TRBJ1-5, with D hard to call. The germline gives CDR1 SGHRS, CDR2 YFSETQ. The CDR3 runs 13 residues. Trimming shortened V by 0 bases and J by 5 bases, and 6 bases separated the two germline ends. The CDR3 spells CASSLVPDQPQHF. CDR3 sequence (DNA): TGCGCCAGCAGCTTGGTGCCAGATCAGCCCCAGCATTTT.

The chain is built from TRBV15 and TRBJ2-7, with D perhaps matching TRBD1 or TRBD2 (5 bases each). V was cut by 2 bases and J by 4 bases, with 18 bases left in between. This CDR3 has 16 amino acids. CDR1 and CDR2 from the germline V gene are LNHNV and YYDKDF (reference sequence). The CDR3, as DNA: TGTGCCACCAGCAGAACCACCGGGACGGGAACGTACGAGCAGTACTTC. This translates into CATSRTTGTGTYEQYF.

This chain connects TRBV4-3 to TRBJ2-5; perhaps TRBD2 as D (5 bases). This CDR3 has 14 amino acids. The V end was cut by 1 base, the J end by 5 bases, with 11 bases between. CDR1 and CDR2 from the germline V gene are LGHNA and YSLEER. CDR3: CASSQGARRETQYF. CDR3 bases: TGCGCCAGCAGCCAAGGAGCTAGGAGGGAGACCCAGTACTTC.

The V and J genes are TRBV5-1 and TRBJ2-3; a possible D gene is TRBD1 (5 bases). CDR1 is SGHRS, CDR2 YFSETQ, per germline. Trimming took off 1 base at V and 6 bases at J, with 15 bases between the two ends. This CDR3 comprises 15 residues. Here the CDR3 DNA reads TGCGCCAGCAGCTTGAGCACTTCAGGGATTGATACGCAGTATTTT. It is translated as CASSLSTSGIDTQYF.

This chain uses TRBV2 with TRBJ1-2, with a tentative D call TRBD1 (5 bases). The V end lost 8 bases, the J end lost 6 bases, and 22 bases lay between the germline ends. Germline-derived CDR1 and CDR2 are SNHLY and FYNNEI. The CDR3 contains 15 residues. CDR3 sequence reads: CASVGVQGGYNGYTF. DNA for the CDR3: TGTGCCAGCGTCGGGGTTCAGGGAGGGTATAATGGCTACACCTTC.

CDR3 DNA: TGTGCCAGCAGCCTGGGGTATGGGACAGGGAGCTTCGAGCAGTACTTC. It yields the protein CASSLGYGTGSFEQYF. The rearrangement uses TRBV4-2 and TRBJ2-7; TRBD1 matches at 9 bases. Trimming cost V 4 bases and J 6 bases; bases outside gene matches: 13. There are 16 residues in the CDR3. Germline lookup yields CDR1 LGHNA and CDR2 YNFKEQ.